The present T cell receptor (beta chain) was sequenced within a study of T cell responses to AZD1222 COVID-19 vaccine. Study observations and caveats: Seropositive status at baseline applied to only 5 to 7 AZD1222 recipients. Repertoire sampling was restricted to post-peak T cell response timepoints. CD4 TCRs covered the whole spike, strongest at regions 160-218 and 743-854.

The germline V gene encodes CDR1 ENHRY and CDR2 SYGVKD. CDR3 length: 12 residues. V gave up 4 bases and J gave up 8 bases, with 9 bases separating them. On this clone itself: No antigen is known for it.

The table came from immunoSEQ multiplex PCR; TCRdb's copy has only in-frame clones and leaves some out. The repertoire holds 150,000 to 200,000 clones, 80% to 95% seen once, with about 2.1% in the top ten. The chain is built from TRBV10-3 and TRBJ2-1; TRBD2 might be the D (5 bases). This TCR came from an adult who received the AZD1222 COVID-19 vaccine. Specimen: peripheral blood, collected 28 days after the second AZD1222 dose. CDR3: CAISGSADEQFF. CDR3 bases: TGTGCCATCAGTGGTAGCGCAGATGAGCAGTTCTTC.